This TCR beta chain was identified during a study of T cells in Graves' hyperthyroidism and ophthalmopathy. This clonotype occurred many times. Its antigen is as yet unknown. TCR beta CDR3 regions were amplified from RNA transcripts. HTBI primers were the set used in a first-round RT-PCR of the TCR CDR3. A single record per CDR3 protein comes from TCRdb applying MiXCR to the multiplex PCR reads. Of about 590,000 distinct CDR3 sequences in the sample, approximately 15% are singletons; the top ten hold around 7%. Uncontrolled infection, other autoimmune disease, pregnancy or lactation disqualified patients from enrolment. Study-level points and caveats: The model's output predicted ophthalmopathy at a median of about 6.5 months prior to onset. A model using 13 V-J features told ophthalmopathy apart from stable hyperthyroidism.

V gave up 6 bases and J gave up 2 bases; unmatched junction bases: 6. The CDR3 has 15 amino acids. Germline values: CDR1 LGHDT, CDR2 YNNKEL (reference sequence). This chain links TRBV3-1 with TRBJ2-7; 11 bases are shared with TRBD2. The material sequenced was blood. The TCR originated in a woman between 18 and 29 years old with Graves' ophthalmopathy. The CDR3, as DNA: TGTGCCAGCAGTTCACTAGCGGGGGTTGCCTACGAGCAGTACTTC. As protein: CASSSLAGVAYEQYF.